This entry concerns a single T cell receptor beta chain. The record originates from a study of cytomegalovirus exposure and HLA in healthy donors. The CDR3 contains 14 residues. Germline V lookup: CDR1 KGHSH, CDR2 LQKENI. V was shortened by 4 bases and J by 6 bases, with 15 bases between the two germline ends. Amplification used 60 Vbeta primers and 13 Jbeta primers. Assay used: immunoSEQ multiplex PCR; TCRdb lists only in-frame clones, some missing. The table has roughly 100,000 clones, 60% to 85% seen once. The sample was PBMCs. This receptor was obtained from a woman aged 40 to 50 in good health and CMV-seropositive. The chain is built from TRBV18 and TRBJ1-2; D might be TRBD1 (6 bases). This CDR3 is CASSQNLQGNGYTF. CDR3 coding DNA: TGTGCCAGCTCACAGAACCTACAGGGTAATGGCTACACCTTC.